This is a list of T cell receptor beta chains from one sample in a study of cytomegalovirus exposure and HLA in healthy donors. The method was immunoSEQ multiplex PCR; TCRdb's version includes in-frame clones alone and lacks a portion of them. Here the sample spans 250,000 to 400,000 clones, roughly 86% being singletons. Material for sequencing was PBMCs. The receptor source for this set is a young man in good health and CMV-seronegative. Both conserved end residues are part of each CDR3. Each record gives: V gene, D gene, J gene, clone size, CDR3 DNA, CDR3 protein. The D gene is left open where the match is weak. Size values are once, few and many counts, or a class for expanded clones, and some rows have none.

TRBV7-6,TRBD2,TRBJ2-1,NA,TGTGCCAGCAGCCATTTTCCCCGGACCCGGGGGGACCAGGACAATGAGCAGTTCTTC,CASSHFPRTRGDQDNEQFF
TRBV2,NA,TRBJ2-5,NA,TGTGCCAGCAGATTCCAGGGCCGGGAGACCCAGTACTTC,CASRFQGRETQYF
TRBV6-5,TRBD2,TRBJ2-1,NA,TGTGCCAGCAGTTACACCGGGGGGAGCTCCTACAATGAGCAGTTCTTC,CASSYTGGSSYNEQFF
TRBV6-5,TRBD1,TRBJ2-1,NA,TGTGCCAGCAGTTACTCGAGTGGGACAGGGTCCAATGAGCAGTTCTTC,CASSYSSGTGSNEQFF
TRBV5-6,NA,TRBJ1-6,NA,TGTGCCAGCAGCTTCGGGAGTTCACCCCTCCACTTT,CASSFGSSPLHF
TRBV19,NA,TRBJ1-2,NA,TGTGCCAGTAGGGACAGACCTAGGGAAGGCTACACCTTC,CASRDRPREGYTF
TRBV4-3,TRBD2,TRBJ2-1,NA,TGCGCCAGCAGCCAGGCAAAGGAGCGGGGAGGTCATGAGCAGTTCTTC,CASSQAKERGGHEQFF
TRBV5-1,NA,TRBJ1-2,few,TGCGCCAGCAGCTTGGCCGAGGGCTATGGCTACACCTTC,CASSLAEGYGYTF
TRBV6-6,TRBD1,TRBJ1-2,NA,TGTGCCAGCAGACGTCCCGGGACAGAGAACTATGGCTACACCTTC,CASRRPGTENYGYTF
TRBV7-8,NA,TRBJ2-2,NA,TGTGCCAGCAGCCCCCACACTACCGGGACTTCCACCGGGGAGCTGTTTTTT,CASSPHTTGTSTGELFF
TRBV6-5,NA,TRBJ2-7,NA,TGTGCCAGCAGTAAACGACAGGCCTACTCCTACGAGCAGTACTTC,CASSKRQAYSYEQYF
TRBV2,NA,TRBJ2-1,NA,TGTGCCAGCAGTGAAGACAGGAGCTCCTACAATGAGCAGTTCTTC,CASSEDRSSYNEQFF
TRBV27,NA,TRBJ2-7,NA,TGTGCCAGCACTCCCAACGGAAGAGTCCAAAGAGGCTACGAGCAGTACTTC,CASTPNGRVQRGYEQYF
TRBV19,NA,TRBJ2-1,NA,TGTGCCAGTAGTTTACAAACCTCCTACAATGAGCAGTTCTTC,CASSLQTSYNEQFF
TRBV6-5,TRBD1,TRBJ2-7,NA,TGTGCCAGCAGTCTCGGGACAGGGTTAAAATACGAGCAGTACTTC,CASSLGTGLKYEQYF
TRBV6-5,NA,TRBJ1-2,few,TGTGCCAGCAGTTACTCGGGGGGAGGTGGGAACTATGGCTACACCTTC,CASSYSGGGGNYGYTF
TRBV5-6,NA,TRBJ2-5,NA,TGTGCCAGCAGCTTGGTTGGCTCCGGCGCTCATAGGGGGCAAGAGACCCAGTACTTC,CASSLVGSGAHRGQETQYF
TRBV4-1,NA,TRBJ1-4,NA,TGCGCCAGCAGCGGCTATGGGGCTGCTAATGAAAAACTGTTTTTT,CASSGYGAANEKLFF
TRBV4-2,TRBD1,TRBJ1-1,NA,TGTGCCAGCAGCCAACCGGGACAGGGGGCACCTGAAGCTTTCTTT,CASSQPGQGAPEAFF
TRBV19,NA,TRBJ2-2,NA,TGTGCCAGTAGTACGGGGACATTCGGGACCGGGGAGCTGTTTTTT,CASSTGTFGTGELFF
TRBV9,TRBD1,TRBJ2-1,NA,TGTGCCAGCAGCGGTTACAGGGGGCGCTTCAATGAGCAGTTCTTC,CASSGYRGRFNEQFF
TRBV27,NA,TRBJ1-5,once,TGTGCCAGCAGAATTGGGGGGAGCAATCAGCCCCAGCATTTT,CASRIGGSNQPQHF
TRBV25-1,NA,TRBJ2-4,NA,TGTGCCAGCAGTGAATGGGGGGGCGGTAGCAGCAAAAACATTCAGTACTTC,CASSEWGGGSSKNIQYF
TRBV27,TRBD2,TRBJ2-3,NA,TGTGCCAGCGGACCTAGCGGGGGGTACACAGATACGCAGTATTTT,CASGPSGGYTDTQYF
TRBV20-1,NA,TRBJ2-3,NA,TGCAGTGCCGTAGCGGTAGATACGCAGTATTTT,CSAVAVDTQYF
TRBV4-1,NA,TRBJ2-7,once,TGCGCCAGCAGCCAAGACAGGGTCACCACTATATACGAGCAGTACTTC,CASSQDRVTTIYEQYF
TRBV30,NA,TRBJ2-3,NA,TGTGCCTGGACCGTACAAGGAGGCACAGATACGCAGTATTTT,CAWTVQGGTDTQYF
TRBV5-1,TRBD2,TRBJ2-1,NA,TGCGCCAGCAGGGGAGAGCGGGGGGGCTCCTACAATGAGCAGTTCTTC,CASRGERGGSYNEQFF
TRBV4-1,NA,TRBJ1-1,NA,TGCGCCATCAGCAGGGGATTGAACACTGAAGCTTTCTTT,CAISRGLNTEAFF
TRBV2,NA,TRBJ1-1,few,TGTGCCAGCACGGAGGCTGTAATCGCTTTCTTT,CASTEAVIAFF
TRBV13,TRBD1,TRBJ2-7,NA,TGTGCCAGCAGCTCTCGCGCAGACAGGGAATACTACGAGCAGTACTTC,CASSSRADREYYEQYF
TRBV4-1,NA,TRBJ2-3,once,TGCGCCAGCAGCCAAGACTCGTCCAGGGTCTACACAGATACGCAGTATTTT,CASSQDSSRVYTDTQYF
TRBV11-3,NA,TRBJ2-3,NA,TGTGCCAGCAGCTTAGGGACCGGGCCCAGGGGCACAGATACGCAGTATTTT,CASSLGTGPRGTDTQYF
TRBV5-6,NA,TRBJ2-1,NA,TGTGCCAGCAGCTTGGATTACGGGAATGAGCAGTTCTTC,CASSLDYGNEQFF
TRBV5-6,NA,TRBJ2-1,NA,TGTGCCAGCAGCTTGGTTAGGACTACGGTAGACAATGAGCAGTTCTTC,CASSLVRTTVDNEQFF
TRBV10-3,TRBD1,TRBJ2-1,NA,TGTGCCATCAGCGCAGGGACAGGCGATCTCCCCTACAATGAGCAGTTCTTC,CAISAGTGDLPYNEQFF
TRBV6-1,TRBD1,TRBJ1-2,NA,TGTGCCAGCAGCCGGACAGGGAAGGACTATGGCTACACCTTC,CASSRTGKDYGYTF
TRBV6-1,NA,TRBJ1-3,NA,TGTGCCAGCAGTGAAGAGCAGGGCTACTCTGGAAACACCATATATTTT,CASSEEQGYSGNTIYF
TRBV27,TRBD2,TRBJ2-7,NA,TGTGCCAGCAGTCCCTCTAGCGGGGGCTACGAGCAGTACTTC,CASSPSSGGYEQYF
TRBV5-6,NA,TRBJ1-1,NA,TGTGCCAGCAGCTCCAGGGTGTGGAACACTGAAGCTTTCTTT,CASSSRVWNTEAFF
TRBV29-1,TRBD2,TRBJ2-7,NA,TGCAGCGTGCGGGAGGTGGCAGGCTGGGGATTCTACGAGCAGTACTTC,CSVREVAGWGFYEQYF
TRBV5-1,NA,TRBJ1-1,NA,TGCGCCAGCAGCTTGGCAGGACAGTCGATGAACACTGAAGCTTTCTTT,CASSLAGQSMNTEAFF
TRBV18,NA,TRBJ2-2,NA,TGTGCCAGCTCGCAGCTGGACAGCACCGGGGAGCTGTTTTTT,CASSQLDSTGELFF